The next 24 T cell receptor beta chains were all read from a single sample in a study of shared clonotypes between healthy human individuals. Libraries were prepared by immunoSEQ multiplex PCR; TCRdb keeps only in-frame clonotypes and omits some of them. The repertoire holds around 610,000 clones, approximately 96% seen once, with less than 0.13% in the top ten. Terminally differentiated effector memory CD45RA+ cells were excluded by CCR7 positive selection of CD45RO-negative cells. The specimen was naive CD8+ T cells sorted from blood. The receptors come from a woman in her twenties or thirties in good health.

The CDR3, as DNA: TGTGCCAGCAGCGGAATACAGGGAAGCTATGGCTACACCTTC. Encoded protein: CASSGIQGSYGYTF. The chain uses TRBV9 and TRBJ1-2; D is perhaps TRBD1 (6 bases). The CDR3 length is 14 residues. Germline assignment: CDR1 SGDLS and CDR2 YYNGEE. The ends were cut back, 3 bases at V and 4 bases at J, with 13 bases in the middle.

V gene TRBV27 combines with J gene TRBJ1-2; TRBD1 agrees at 9 bases. Germline values: CDR1 MNHEY, CDR2 SMNVEV (reference sequence). The V gene end was trimmed by 10 bases and the J gene end by 6 bases; junction bases not matched to a gene: 9. The length of the CDR3 is 13 residues. CDR3 DNA: TGTGCCACTTCCGGGACAGGGAGAAATGGCTACACCTTC. It codes for CATSGTGRNGYTF.

The chain joins TRBV29-1 to TRBJ2-7, with 9 bases that match TRBD1. This CDR3 has 17 amino acids. With V trimmed by 7 bases and J by 1 base, 17 bases remained unmatched. CDR1 SQVTM and CDR2 ANQGSEA come from the germline V gene. CDR3 DNA sequence: TGCAGCGCCATAGTCCCGGGACAGGGATGGTCATCCTACGAGCAGTACTTC. It specifies CSAIVPGQGWSSYEQYF.

The chain couples TRBV7-8 to TRBJ2-3; D remains unclear. CDR1 is SGHVS, CDR2 FQNEAQ, per germline. V was clipped by 4 bases and J by 3 bases, with 14 bases between them. The CDR3 is 15 residues long. CDR3 residues: CASSSSGTFTDTQYF. CDR3 bases: TGTGCCAGCAGCTCCAGTGGCACTTTTACAGATACGCAGTATTTT.

The chain links TRBV7-9 to TRBJ2-3, with 7 positions matching TRBD2. The CDR3 loop spans 13 amino acids. The J segment lost 10 bases and the V segment lost 5 bases, leaving 9 bases of the junction unmatched. Germline assignment: CDR1 SEHNR and CDR2 FQNEAQ (reference sequence). The CDR3 nucleotides are TGTGCCAGCAGCCTTATTCGGGGGAGGGCGCAGTATTTT. This codes for CASSLIRGRAQYF.

The J gene is TRBJ1-1, the V gene TRBV6-1; D might be TRBD1 (5 bases). V was trimmed by 7 bases and J by 8 bases, leaving 17 bases between them. This CDR3 contains 13 residues. Germline V gene lookup returns CDR1 MNHNS and CDR2 SASEGT. The CDR3 here is CASIPGPDIEAFF. Here the CDR3 DNA reads TGTGCCAGCATTCCGGGGCCGGATATCGAAGCTTTCTTT.

This rearrangement joins TRBV6-5 to TRBJ2-2, with 10 positions matching TRBD1. Unmatched junction bases numbered 3, after V lost 2 bases and J lost 6 bases. This CDR3 spans 15 amino acids. Per germline, CDR1 MNHEY and CDR2 SVGAGI. CDR3 amino acids: CASSYGTGVSGELFF. CDR3 sequence (DNA): TGTGCCAGCAGTTACGGGACAGGGGTCTCCGGGGAGCTGTTTTTT.

The chain carries TRBV4-1 and TRBJ2-1; D not resolved. The CDR3 length is 13 residues. The germline CDR1 and CDR2 sequences are MGHRA and YSYEKL. With 3 bases removed from V and 6 bases from J, the gap between germline ends came to 9 bases. CDR3 loop: CASSHPRVNEQFF. In DNA, the CDR3 is TGCGCCAGCAGCCACCCTAGGGTCAATGAGCAGTTCTTC.

This chain uses TRBV27 with TRBJ2-1; 9 bases map to TRBD2. Germline-derived CDR1 and CDR2 are MNHEY and SMNVEV (reference sequence). With V trimmed by 4 bases and J by 3 bases, 10 bases remained unmatched. The CDR3 runs 17 residues. The DNA of the CDR3 is TGTGCCAGCAGTTACTTTGGGGCTAGCGGGATCTACAATGAGCAGTTCTTC. Translating it yields CASSYFGASGIYNEQFF.

This chain connects TRBV29-1 to TRBJ2-1; D uncertain. The CDR3 is made up of 12 amino acids. V was trimmed by 5 bases and J by 3 bases, leaving 8 bases between them. Germline assignment: CDR1 SQVTM and CDR2 ANQGSEA. The CDR3 is CSVYENYNEQFF. The CDR3 region has the DNA TGCAGCGTTTACGAAAACTACAATGAGCAGTTCTTC.

In its sample, this clone was seen once. The chain employs TRBV27 and TRBJ2-1; TRBD1 might be the D (6 bases). With 3 bases removed from V and 9 bases from J, the gap between germline ends came to 9 bases. The CDR3 runs to 12 residues. The V gene's germline CDR1 is MNHEY and CDR2 SMNVEV (reference sequence). The CDR3 loop reads CASSFTGIEQFF. CDR3 nucleotides: TGTGCCAGCAGTTTTACAGGGATTGAGCAGTTCTTC.

This clone showed up just once. The genes are TRBV28 and TRBJ2-7; 12 nucleotides align to TRBD2. Trimming at V came to 6 bases and at J to 6 bases, leaving 9 bases not matched to a gene. The length of the CDR3 is 15 residues. CDR1 and CDR2 (germline): MDHEN, SYDVKM. The CDR3 loop reads CASRPPLAGGREQYF. The CDR3 nucleotides read TGTGCCAGCAGACCACCTCTAGCGGGAGGGCGCGAGCAGTACTTC.

The chain joins TRBV6-6 to TRBJ1-1; no clear D. Looked up from germline, CDR1 is MNHNY and CDR2 is SVGAGI (reference sequence). V lost 6 bases and J lost 4, with 15 bases in between. There are 14 residues in the CDR3. As DNA, the CDR3 is TGTGCCAGCAGCCAGACGGGTTTGGGCACTGAAGCTTTCTTT. Protein: CASSQTGLGTEAFF.

This chain joins TRBV27 and TRBJ2-7, with 7 bases lining up with TRBD1. V shed 8 bases and J 0 bases; nucleotides not matched to a gene: 4. The germline V gene encodes CDR1 MNHEY and CDR2 SMNVEV (reference sequence). This CDR3 is 13 amino acids long. CDR3: CASRDRDSYEQYF. CDR3 DNA sequence: TGTGCCAGCCGCGACAGGGACTCCTACGAGCAGTACTTC.

The chain joins TRBV5-6 to TRBJ2-1; D gene ambiguous. Trimming removed 0 bases from V and 3 bases from J, with 10 bases in between. Germline CDR1 and CDR2: SGHDT and YYEEEE. The CDR3 has 15 amino acids. The CDR3 here is CASSLASGFYNEQFF. DNA of the CDR3: TGTGCCAGCAGCTTGGCCTCCGGGTTCTACAATGAGCAGTTCTTC.

The chain is built from TRBV27 and TRBJ2-1; D is uncertain. V was shortened by 2 bases and J by 12 bases, with 20 bases between the two germline ends. CDR1 and CDR2 (germline): MNHEY, SMNVEV (reference sequence). This CDR3 region has 15 residues. In DNA form, the CDR3 reads TGTGCCAGCAGTTTAAGCTTAGTATGGGGATACGTGCAGTTCTTC. Encoded protein: CASSLSLVWGYVQFF.

CDR3 region: CASRPLKDNNYGYTF. Here the CDR3 DNA reads TGTGCCAGCAGACCCTTAAAGGACAATAACTATGGCTACACCTTC. The rearrangement uses TRBV6-6 and TRBJ1-2; D might be TRBD1 (5 bases). Germline V gives CDR1 MNHNY, CDR2 SVGAGI (reference sequence). This CDR3 has 15 amino acids. V lost 6 bases to trimming and J lost 1 base, with 15 bases between them.

In nucleotides, the CDR3 is TGTGCCAGCAGCCCCCGACAAGGACCCATCTACGAGCAGTACTTC. This encodes CASSPRQGPIYEQYF. The chain has TRBV11-2 and TRBJ2-7; D uncertain. The germline V gene encodes CDR1 SGHAT and CDR2 FQNNGV. This CDR3 is built from 15 residues. The ends were cut back, 5 bases at V and 3 bases at J, with 17 bases in the middle.

The chain has TRBV5-4 and TRBJ2-3; D might be TRBD1 (8 bases). The CDR3 length is 16 residues. Germline CDR1 and CDR2: SGHNT and YYREEE (reference sequence). V lost 6 bases and J 2 bases, leaving 19 bases between the germline ends. The CDR3 nucleotides read TGTGCCAGCACCCTGGGAGGGACAGGCAACACAGATACGCAGTATTTT. Residues: CASTLGGTGNTDTQYF.

CDR3 nucleotide sequence: TGTGCCAGCAGTGAATCGCTTTATGGCTACACCTTC. Protein product: CASSESLYGYTF. The chain combines TRBV6-1 with TRBJ1-2; no firm D call. V shed 2 bases and J shed 5 bases, with 6 bases lying between them. The CDR3 has 12 residues. Germline V CDR1 and CDR2: MNHNS, SASEGT.

This sequence joins TRBV11-2 and TRBJ2-1; 7 bases are shared with TRBD2. V was pared by 1 base and J by 3 bases, with 3 bases of the junction left unmatched. The V gene's germline CDR1 is SGHAT and CDR2 FQNNGV. This CDR3 is built from 15 residues. DNA for the CDR3: TGTGCCAGCAGCTTAGCAGCGGGAAACTACAATGAGCAGTTCTTC. Encoded protein: CASSLAAGNYNEQFF. Full variable domain (remainder filled in from reference TRBV11-2 and TRBJ2-1): EAGVAQSPRYKIIEKRQSVAFWCNPISGHATLYWYQQILGQGPKLLIQFQNNGVVDDSQLPKDRFSAERLKGVDSTLKIQPAKLEDSAVYLCASSLAAGNYNEQFFGPGTRLTVL.

As regards this clone: The sample contains more than one DNA sequence encoding this CDR3. The J gene is TRBJ1-4, the V gene TRBV28; no definite D call. CDR1 and CDR2 (germline): MDHEN, SYDVKM. Trimming stripped 3 bases from V and 8 bases from J, with 4 bases between. This CDR3 has 11 amino acids. CDR3 nucleotides: TGTGCCAGCAGTTTTGAAGAAAAACTGTTTTTT. It yields the protein CASSFEEKLFF. Full variable domain (missing parts from reference TRBV28 and TRBJ1-4): DVKVTQSSRYLVKRTGEKVFLECVQDMDHENMFWYRQDPGLGLRLIYFSYDVKMKEKGDIPEGYSVSREKKERFSLILESASTNQTSMYLCASSFEEKLFFGSGTQLSVL.

The chain uses TRBV7-9 and TRBJ2-3; tentative D call: TRBD2 (5 bases). V lost 5 bases and J 7 bases, leaving 16 bases between the germline ends. The CDR3 covers 14 residues. Germline CDR1 is SEHNR and CDR2 is FQNEAQ (reference sequence). Here the CDR3 DNA reads TGTGCCAGCAGCCGCGAGAGGGAAGCATATACGCAGTATTTT. It encodes CASSREREAYTQYF.

The rearrangement joins TRBV7-2 to TRBJ2-1; D is perhaps TRBD1 or TRBD2 (5 bases each). Per the germline V gene, CDR1 is SGHTA and CDR2 is FQGNSA. V lost 1 base to trimming and J lost 6 bases, with 16 bases between them. The CDR3 consists of 16 residues. The CDR3 nucleotides are TGTGCCAGCAGCTTAGAGCGGTTGGGGGTTAGCAATGAGCAGTTCTTC. It translates to CASSLERLGVSNEQFF.